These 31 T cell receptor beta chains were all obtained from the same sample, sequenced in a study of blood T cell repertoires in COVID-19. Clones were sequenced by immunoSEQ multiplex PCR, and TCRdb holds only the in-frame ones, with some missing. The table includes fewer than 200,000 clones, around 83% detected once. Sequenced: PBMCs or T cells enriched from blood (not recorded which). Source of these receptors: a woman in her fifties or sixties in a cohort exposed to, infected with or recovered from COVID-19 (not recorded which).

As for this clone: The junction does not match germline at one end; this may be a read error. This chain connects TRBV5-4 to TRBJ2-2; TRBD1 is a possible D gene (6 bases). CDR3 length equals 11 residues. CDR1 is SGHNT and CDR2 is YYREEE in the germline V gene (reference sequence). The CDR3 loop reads CASSSGTSSHF. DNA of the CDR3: TGTGCCAGCAGCTCCGGGACATCAAGCCATTTT.

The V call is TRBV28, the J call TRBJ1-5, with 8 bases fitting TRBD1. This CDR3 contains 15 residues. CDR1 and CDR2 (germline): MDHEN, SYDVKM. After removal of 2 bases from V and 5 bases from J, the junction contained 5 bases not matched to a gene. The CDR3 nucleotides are TGTGCCAGCAGTTTACCAGGGGGCAGCCATCAGCCCCAGCATTTT. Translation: CASSLPGGSHQPQHF.

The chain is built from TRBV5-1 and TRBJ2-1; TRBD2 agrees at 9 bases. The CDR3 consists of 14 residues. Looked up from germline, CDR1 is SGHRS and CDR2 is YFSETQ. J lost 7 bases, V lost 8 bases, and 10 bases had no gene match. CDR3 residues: CASRISGSVNEQFF. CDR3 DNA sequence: TGCGCCAGTAGAATTAGCGGGAGTGTGAATGAGCAGTTCTTC.

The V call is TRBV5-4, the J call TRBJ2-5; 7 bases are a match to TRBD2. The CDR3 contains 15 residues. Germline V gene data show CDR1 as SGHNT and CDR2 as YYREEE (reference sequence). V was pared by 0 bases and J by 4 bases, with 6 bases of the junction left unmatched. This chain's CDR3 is CASSLGGSGLETQYF. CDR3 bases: TGTGCCAGCAGCTTGGGCGGGAGTGGGTTAGAGACCCAGTACTTC. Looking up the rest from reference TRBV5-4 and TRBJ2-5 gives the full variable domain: ETGVTQSPTHLIKTRGQQVTLRCSSQSGHNTVSWYQQALGQGPQFIFQYYREEENGRGNFPPRFSGLQFPNYSSELNVNALELDDSALYLCASSLGGSGLETQYFGPGTRLLVL.

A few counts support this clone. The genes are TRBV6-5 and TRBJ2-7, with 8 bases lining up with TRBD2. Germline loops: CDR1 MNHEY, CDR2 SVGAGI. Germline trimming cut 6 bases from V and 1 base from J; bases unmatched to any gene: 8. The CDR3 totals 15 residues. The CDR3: CASRPRRGGSYEQYF. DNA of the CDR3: TGTGCCAGCAGACCCCGCCGGGGGGGGTCCTACGAGCAGTACTTC.

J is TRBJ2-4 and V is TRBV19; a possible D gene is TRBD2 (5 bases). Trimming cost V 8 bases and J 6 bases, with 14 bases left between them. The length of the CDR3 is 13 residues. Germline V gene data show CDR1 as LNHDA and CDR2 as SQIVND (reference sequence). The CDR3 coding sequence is TGTGCCAGTGGGTTCGAGGGTGGAAACATTCAGTACTTC. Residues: CASGFEGGNIQYF.

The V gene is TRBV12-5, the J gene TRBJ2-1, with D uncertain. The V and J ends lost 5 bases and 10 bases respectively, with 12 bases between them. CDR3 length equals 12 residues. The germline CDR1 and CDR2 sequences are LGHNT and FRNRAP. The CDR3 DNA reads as TGTGCTAGTGGTCTATTTTCCTGGGAGCAGTTCTTC. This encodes CASGLFSWEQFF.

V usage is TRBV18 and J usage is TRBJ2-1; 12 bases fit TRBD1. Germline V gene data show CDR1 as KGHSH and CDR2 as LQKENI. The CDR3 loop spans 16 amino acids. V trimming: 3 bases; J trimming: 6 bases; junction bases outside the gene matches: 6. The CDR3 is CASSPGQGAAGNEQFF. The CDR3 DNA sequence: TGTGCCAGCTCACCGGGACAGGGGGCCGCGGGCAATGAGCAGTTCTTC.

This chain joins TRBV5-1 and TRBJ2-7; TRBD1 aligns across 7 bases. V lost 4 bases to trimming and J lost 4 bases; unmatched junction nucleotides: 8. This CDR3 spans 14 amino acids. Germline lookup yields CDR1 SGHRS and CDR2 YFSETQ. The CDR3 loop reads CASSDPGQEYEQYF. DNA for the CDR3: TGCGCCAGCAGCGACCCCGGACAGGAATACGAGCAGTACTTC.

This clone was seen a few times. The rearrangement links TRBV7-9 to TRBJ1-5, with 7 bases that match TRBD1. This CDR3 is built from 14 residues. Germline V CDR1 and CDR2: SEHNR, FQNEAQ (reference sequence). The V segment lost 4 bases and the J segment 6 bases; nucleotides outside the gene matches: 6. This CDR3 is CASSSTGEIQPQHF. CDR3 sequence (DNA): TGTGCCAGCAGCTCAACAGGGGAGATTCAGCCCCAGCATTTT.

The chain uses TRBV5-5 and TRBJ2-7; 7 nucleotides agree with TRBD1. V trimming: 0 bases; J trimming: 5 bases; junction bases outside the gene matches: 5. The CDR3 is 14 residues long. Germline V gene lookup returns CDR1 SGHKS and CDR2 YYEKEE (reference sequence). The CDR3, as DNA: TGTGCCAGCAGCTTGGGGGACAGCCGGAACGAGCAGTACTTC. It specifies CASSLGDSRNEQYF.

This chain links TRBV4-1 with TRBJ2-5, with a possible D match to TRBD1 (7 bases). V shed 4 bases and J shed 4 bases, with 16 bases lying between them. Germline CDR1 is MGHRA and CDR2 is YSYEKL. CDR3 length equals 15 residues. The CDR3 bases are TGCGCCAGCAGCCCGACGGGGGACAGTGGAGAGACCCAGTACTTC. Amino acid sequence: CASSPTGDSGETQYF.

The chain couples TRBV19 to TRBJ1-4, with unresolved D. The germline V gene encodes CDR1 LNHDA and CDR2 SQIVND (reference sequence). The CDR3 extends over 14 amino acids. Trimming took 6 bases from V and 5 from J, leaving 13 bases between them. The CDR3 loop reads CASSRREGNEKLFF. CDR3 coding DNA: TGTGCCAGTAGCCGGCGGGAGGGAAATGAAAAACTGTTTTTT. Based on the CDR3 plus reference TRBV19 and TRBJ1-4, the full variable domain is DGGITQSPKYLFRKEGQNVTLSCEQNLNHDAMYWYRQDPGQGLRLIYYSQIVNDFQKGDIAEGYSVSREKKESFPLTVTSAQKNPTAFYLCASSRREGNEKLFFGSGTQLSVL.

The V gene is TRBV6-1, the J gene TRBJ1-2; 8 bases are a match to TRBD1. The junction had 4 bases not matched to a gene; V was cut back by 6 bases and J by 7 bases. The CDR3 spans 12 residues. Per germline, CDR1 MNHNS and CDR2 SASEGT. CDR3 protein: CASSSTGVGYTF. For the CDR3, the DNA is TGTGCCAGCAGCTCGACAGGGGTTGGCTACACCTTC.

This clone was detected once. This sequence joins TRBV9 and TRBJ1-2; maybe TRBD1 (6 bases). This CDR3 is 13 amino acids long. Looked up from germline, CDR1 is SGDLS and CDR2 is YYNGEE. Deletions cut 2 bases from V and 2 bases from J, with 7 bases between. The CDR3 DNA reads TGTGCCAGCAGCGTTACAGGGAACTATGGCTACACCTTC. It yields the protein CASSVTGNYGYTF.

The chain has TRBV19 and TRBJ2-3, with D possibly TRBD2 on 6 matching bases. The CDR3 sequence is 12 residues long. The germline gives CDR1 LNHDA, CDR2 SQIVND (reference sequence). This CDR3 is CACSGGTDTQYF. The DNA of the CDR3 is TGTGCATGTTCGGGGGGCACAGATACGCAGTATTTT.

The DNA for the CDR3 is TGCGCCAGCAGCCATTCCATCTCGACAGGCTCCTACGAGCAGTACTTC. It specifies CASSHSISTGSYEQYF. V and J are TRBV4-3 and TRBJ2-7; TRBD1 might be the D (6 bases). The CDR3 runs to 16 residues. Trimming removed 3 bases at V and 0 bases at J, with 15 bases between. The V gene's germline CDR1 is LGHNA and CDR2 YSLEER.

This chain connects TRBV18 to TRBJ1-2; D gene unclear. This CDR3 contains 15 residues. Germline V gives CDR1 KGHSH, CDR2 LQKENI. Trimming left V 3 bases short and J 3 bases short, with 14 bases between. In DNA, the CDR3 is TGTGCCAGCTCACCCACTTCGGGAGTGGACTATGGCTACACCTTC. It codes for CASSPTSGVDYGYTF.

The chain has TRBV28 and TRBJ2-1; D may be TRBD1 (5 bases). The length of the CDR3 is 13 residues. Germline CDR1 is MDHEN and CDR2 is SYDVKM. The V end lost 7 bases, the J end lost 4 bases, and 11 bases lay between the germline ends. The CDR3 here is CASTPNRYNEQFF. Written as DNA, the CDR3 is TGTGCCAGCACCCCTAACAGGTACAATGAGCAGTTCTTC.

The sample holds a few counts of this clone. DNA for the CDR3: TGTGCCAGCAGCGTTAATACAGGGTCCCGAGAGACCCAGTACTTC. Amino acid sequence: CASSVNTGSRETQYF. The chain carries TRBV9 and TRBJ2-5, with D perhaps TRBD1 (6 bases). Germline CDR1 reads SGDLS; CDR2 reads YYNGEE. The CDR3 totals 15 residues. Deletions cut 2 bases from V and 4 bases from J, with 15 bases between.

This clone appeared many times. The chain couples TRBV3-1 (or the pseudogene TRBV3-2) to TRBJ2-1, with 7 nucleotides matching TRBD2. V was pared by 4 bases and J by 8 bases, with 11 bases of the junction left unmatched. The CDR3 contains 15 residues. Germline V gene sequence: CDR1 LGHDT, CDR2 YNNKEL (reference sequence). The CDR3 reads CASSPEPTSPHEQFF. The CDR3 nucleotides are TGTGCCAGCAGCCCTGAACCGACTAGCCCCCATGAGCAGTTCTTC.

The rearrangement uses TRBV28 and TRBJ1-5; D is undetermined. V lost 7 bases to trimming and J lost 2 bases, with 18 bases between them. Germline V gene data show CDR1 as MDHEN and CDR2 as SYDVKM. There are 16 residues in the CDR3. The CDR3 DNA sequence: TGTGCCAGCACAACCAGCCAACGGGAAGGCAATCAGCCCCAGCATTTT. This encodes CASTTSQREGNQPQHF. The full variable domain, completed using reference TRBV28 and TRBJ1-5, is DVKVTQSSRYLVKRTGEKVFLECVQDMDHENMFWYRQDPGLGLRLIYFSYDVKMKEKGDIPEGYSVSREKKERFSLILESASTNQTSMYLCASTTSQREGNQPQHFGDGTRLSIL.

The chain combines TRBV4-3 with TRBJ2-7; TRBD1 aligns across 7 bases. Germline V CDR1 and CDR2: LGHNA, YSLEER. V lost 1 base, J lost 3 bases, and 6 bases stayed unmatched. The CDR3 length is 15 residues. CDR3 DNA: TGCGCCAGCAGCCAAGGGGTCAGGGGGAACTACGAGCAGTACTTC. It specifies CASSQGVRGNYEQYF.

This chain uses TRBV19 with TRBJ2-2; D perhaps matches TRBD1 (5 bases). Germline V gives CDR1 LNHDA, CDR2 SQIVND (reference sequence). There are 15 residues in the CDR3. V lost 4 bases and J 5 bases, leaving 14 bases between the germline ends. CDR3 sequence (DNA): TGTGCCAGTAGTACCCGAGGTAGGGGTACCGGGGAGCTGTTTTTT. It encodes CASSTRGRGTGELFF.

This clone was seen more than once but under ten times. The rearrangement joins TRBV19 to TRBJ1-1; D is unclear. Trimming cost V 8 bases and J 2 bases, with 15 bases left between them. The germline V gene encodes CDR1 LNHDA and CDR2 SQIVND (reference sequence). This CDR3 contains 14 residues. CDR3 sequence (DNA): TGTGCCAGTCGCGGGCGGGAAACTAACACTGAAGCTTTCTTT. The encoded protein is CASRGRETNTEAFF.

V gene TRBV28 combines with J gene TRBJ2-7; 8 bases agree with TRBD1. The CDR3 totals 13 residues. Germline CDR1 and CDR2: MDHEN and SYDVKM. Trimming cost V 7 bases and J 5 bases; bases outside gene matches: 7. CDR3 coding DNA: TGTGCCAGCATAGGACAGGGAATCCACGAGCAGTACTTC. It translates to CASIGQGIHEQYF. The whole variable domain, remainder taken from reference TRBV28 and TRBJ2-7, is DVKVTQSSRYLVKRTGEKVFLECVQDMDHENMFWYRQDPGLGLRLIYFSYDVKMKEKGDIPEGYSVSREKKERFSLILESASTNQTSMYLCASIGQGIHEQYFGPGTRLTVT.

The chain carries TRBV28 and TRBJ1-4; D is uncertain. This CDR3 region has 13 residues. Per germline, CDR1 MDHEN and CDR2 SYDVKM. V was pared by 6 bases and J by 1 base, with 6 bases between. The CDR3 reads CASRRGTNEKLFF. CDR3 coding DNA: TGTGCCAGCAGGCGGGGAACTAATGAAAAACTGTTTTTT.

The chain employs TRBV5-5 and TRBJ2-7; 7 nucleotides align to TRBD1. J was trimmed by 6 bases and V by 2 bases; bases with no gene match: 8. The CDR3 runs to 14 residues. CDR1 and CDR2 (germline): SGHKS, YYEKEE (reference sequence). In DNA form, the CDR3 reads TGTGCCAGCAGCTTCGGCAGGGGGTATTTCGAGCAGTACTTC. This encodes CASSFGRGYFEQYF.

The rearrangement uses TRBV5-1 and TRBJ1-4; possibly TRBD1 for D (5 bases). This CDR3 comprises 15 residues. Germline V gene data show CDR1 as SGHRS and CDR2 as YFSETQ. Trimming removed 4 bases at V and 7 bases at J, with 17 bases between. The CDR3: CASSPGTSGGEKLFF. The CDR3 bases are TGCGCCAGCAGCCCGGGGACCTCGGGGGGTGAAAAACTGTTTTTT.

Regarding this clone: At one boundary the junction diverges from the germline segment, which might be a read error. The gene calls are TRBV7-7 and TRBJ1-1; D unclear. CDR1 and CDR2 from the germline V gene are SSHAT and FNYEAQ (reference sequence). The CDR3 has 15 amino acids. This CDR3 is CASSPWEGRNTEAFF. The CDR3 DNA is TGTGCTAGCAGCCCCTGGGAGGGCAGGAACACTGAAGCTTTCTTT.

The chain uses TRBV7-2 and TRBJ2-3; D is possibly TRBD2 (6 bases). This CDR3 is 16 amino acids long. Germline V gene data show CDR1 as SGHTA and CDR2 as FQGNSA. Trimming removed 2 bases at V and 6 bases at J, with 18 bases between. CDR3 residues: CASSLFGGVTVDTQYF. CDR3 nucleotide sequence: TGTGCCAGCAGCTTATTTGGCGGGGTAACGGTGGATACGCAGTATTTT.